The next 32 T cell receptor beta chains were all read from a single sample in a study of T cell clones after liver transplantation. The repertoire was sequenced with immunoSEQ multiplex PCR; TCRdb's copy has only in-frame clones and lacks some. The sample yields fewer than 85,000 clones, over 65% seen once. The sample here was CD4+ T cells from blood, taken at the 22-month timepoint. The receptors stem from a human patient who received a liver transplant. Some of these T cells may belong to the graft donor.

In DNA form, the CDR3 reads TGTGCCAGCAGCACCGGGACTAGCGGAAGGGCCTACGAGCAGTACTTC. Its translation is CASSTGTSGRAYEQYF. This rearrangement joins TRBV7-8 to TRBJ2-7; TRBD2 matches at 11 bases. V gave up 5 bases and J gave up 2 bases; unmatched junction bases: 8. The CDR3 consists of 16 residues. Germline V gene sequence: CDR1 SGHVS, CDR2 FQNEAQ.

This clone is a singleton in its sample. The chain couples TRBV7-3 to TRBJ1-3; D remains unclear. Germline CDR1 SGHTA, CDR2 FQGTGA. This CDR3 has 16 residues. V was pared by 5 bases and J by 0 bases, with 14 bases between. The CDR3 DNA is TGTGCCAGCAGCCCCCTGGGCAGGAGCTCTGGAAACACCATATATTTT. Protein product: CASSPLGRSSGNTIYF.

The chain recombines TRBV10-3 with TRBJ2-6; D gene unclear. Germline V gene lookup returns CDR1 ENHRY and CDR2 SYGVKD. Trimming left V 0 bases short and J 0 bases short, with 9 bases between. The CDR3 extends over 17 amino acids. CDR3 coding DNA: TGTGCCATCAGTGAGTCGATTCGAAACTCTGGGGCCAACGTCCTGACTTTC. This gives the protein CAISESIRNSGANVLTF.

The chain links TRBV7-2 to TRBJ1-3, with 9 bases identical to TRBD1. Germline CDR1 reads SGHTA; CDR2 reads FQGNSA. Trimming cost V 4 bases and J 4 bases; bases outside gene matches: 5. This CDR3 has 15 residues. The CDR3 DNA reads as TGTGCCAGCAGCTCGCGGACAGGGGCCGGAAACACCATATATTTT. This encodes CASSSRTGAGNTIYF.

This chain uses TRBV7-6 with TRBJ1-1; D unresolved. The ends were cut back, 5 bases at V and 4 bases at J, with 8 bases in the middle. The CDR3 has 12 residues. Germline lookup yields CDR1 SGHVS and CDR2 FNYEAQ. The CDR3, as DNA: TGTGCCAGCAGCCCTAGACTCACTGAAGCTTTCTTT. Translation gives CASSPRLTEAFF.

This clone was seen ten or more times. The rearrangement joins TRBV5-4 to TRBJ1-1; TRBD1 aligns across 7 bases. This CDR3 contains 14 residues. The germline CDR1 and CDR2 sequences are SGHNT and YYREEE (reference sequence). After removal of 2 bases from V and 0 bases from J, the junction contained 1 base not matched to a gene. The CDR3 loop reads CASSFGQVNTEAFF. DNA of the CDR3: TGTGCCAGCAGCTTTGGACAGGTGAACACTGAAGCTTTCTTT.

The chain joins TRBV19 to TRBJ2-2, with D tentatively TRBD1 or TRBD2 (5 bases each). The germline V gene encodes CDR1 LNHDA and CDR2 SQIVND (reference sequence). The length of the CDR3 is 12 residues. The V end lost 5 bases, the J end lost 6 bases, and 7 bases lay between the germline ends. As DNA, the CDR3 is TGTGCCAGTAGTTTGGGACCCGGGGAGCTGTTTTTT. Protein: CASSLGPGELFF. Full variable domain (remainder filled in from reference TRBV19 and TRBJ2-2): DGGITQSPKYLFRKEGQNVTLSCEQNLNHDAMYWYRQDPGQGLRLIYYSQIVNDFQKGDIAEGYSVSREKKESFPLTVTSAQKNPTAFYLCASSLGPGELFFGEGSRLTVL.

The V and J genes are TRBV5-1 and TRBJ1-2, with 8 bases identical to TRBD1. The CDR3 runs 14 residues. Germline loops: CDR1 SGHRS, CDR2 YFSETQ. The V gene end was trimmed by 0 bases and the J gene end by 4 bases; junction bases not matched to a gene: 2. The CDR3 DNA follows: TGCGCCAGCAGCTTGGCCGACAGGGGCTATGGCTACACCTTC. Translated, it gives CASSLADRGYGYTF.

V gene TRBV4-3 combines with J gene TRBJ2-2, with TRBD2 matching 12 bases. V lost 1 base and J lost 5; bases outside the gene matches: 8. In germline, CDR1 is LGHNA, CDR2 YSLEER. The CDR3 runs 18 residues. The chain's CDR3 is CASSQGTLAGGLTGELFF. The DNA of the CDR3 is TGCGCCAGCAGCCAAGGCACCCTAGCGGGGGGGTTGACCGGGGAGCTGTTTTTT.

The rearrangement links TRBV4-1 to TRBJ1-2, with no clear D. This CDR3 is built from 13 residues. With 4 bases removed from V and 7 bases from J, the gap between germline ends came to 13 bases. Germline lookup yields CDR1 MGHRA and CDR2 YSYEKL. In DNA form, the CDR3 reads TGCGCCAGCAGCCCATATGGGCCAGGTGGCTACACCTTC. Its translation is CASSPYGPGGYTF.

The rearrangement links TRBV7-3 to TRBJ2-2; D call uncertain. CDR1 SGHTA and CDR2 FQGTGA come from the germline V gene. This CDR3 spans 15 amino acids. Between the trimmed V and J ends, which lost 5 bases and 4 bases, there was a span of 14 bases. CDR3 DNA sequence: TGTGCCAGCAGCCAAATGGGCCCTGCCACCGGGGAGCTGTTTTTT. It specifies CASSQMGPATGELFF.

The chain is built from TRBV5-1 and TRBJ2-3, with 13 bases lining up with TRBD2. CDR1 and CDR2 from the germline V gene are SGHRS and YFSETQ. J gave up 2 bases and V 0 bases, and 12 bases lay outside the gene matches. The CDR3 runs to 20 residues. This chain's CDR3 is CASSLDPPLLAGGSTDTQYF. The CDR3 nucleotides read TGCGCCAGCAGCTTGGACCCCCCGCTACTAGCGGGGGGGTCCACAGATACGCAGTATTTT.

The CDR3 region is CASSPWTGLSGANVLTF. The CDR3 nucleotides read TGTGCCAGCTCACCATGGACAGGGCTAAGCGGGGCCAACGTCCTGACTTTC. V is TRBV18 and J is TRBJ2-6; TRBD1 agrees at 8 bases. Germline CDR1 and CDR2: KGHSH and LQKENI. This CDR3 region has 17 residues. The V segment lost 2 bases and the J segment 4 bases; nucleotides outside the gene matches: 7.

The chain is built from TRBV5-1 and TRBJ2-1; D unresolved. The CDR3 spans 13 residues. Germline CDR1 is SGHRS and CDR2 is YFSETQ. V was shortened by 3 bases and J by 7 bases, with 11 bases between the two germline ends. CDR3 bases: TGCGCCAGCAGCTCGGTAGTAAGAAATGAGCAGTTCTTC. Its translation: CASSSVVRNEQFF.

CDR3 nucleotide sequence: TGTGCCAGTACTAGAAGGACAGTAACTGGAAACACCATATATTTT. Amino acids: CASTRRTVTGNTIYF. The chain has TRBV6-1 and TRBJ1-3, with a possible D match to TRBD1 (6 bases). This CDR3 is built from 15 residues. Trimming took off 9 bases at V and 2 bases at J, with 17 bases between the two ends. CDR1 MNHNS and CDR2 SASEGT come from the germline V gene.

This chain links TRBV5-5 with TRBJ2-5, with no clear D. This CDR3 contains 12 residues. Germline V gene data show CDR1 as SGHKS and CDR2 as YYEKEE (reference sequence). V lost 5 bases and J 5 bases, leaving 10 bases between the germline ends. The CDR3: CASSSRVETQYF. CDR3 sequence (DNA): TGTGCCAGCAGTAGTCGAGTGGAGACCCAGTACTTC.

This rearrangement joins TRBV21-1 to TRBJ2-5; TRBD1, as called in the table, went unchecked against the DNA. TRBV21-1 counts as a pseudogene. The CDR3 is made up of 15 amino acids. The CDR3 DNA reads as TGTGCCAGCAGCACCCGGACAGGGAGGGTTGAGACCCAGTACTTC. This translates into CASSTRTGRVETQYF.

The chain uses TRBV4-1 and TRBJ2-5, with TRBD1 identical over 7 bases. The ends lost 4 bases at V and 5 bases at J; junction bases unmatched: 7. Germline values: CDR1 MGHRA, CDR2 YSYEKL. The CDR3 extends over 14 amino acids. The DNA of the CDR3 is TGCGCCAGCAGCCTAAGACAGGGTGGGGAGACCCAGTACTTC. Translation gives CASSLRQGGETQYF.

The chain is built from TRBV29-1 and TRBJ2-1, with D perhaps matching TRBD1 (5 bases). CDR1 and CDR2 (germline): SQVTM, ANQGSEA. This CDR3 has 13 amino acids. The V end was cut by 7 bases, the J end by 7 bases, with 17 bases between. In DNA, the CDR3 is TGCAGCGCGCGCCATAGCTCAGGGAATGAGCAGTTCTTC. It encodes CSARHSSGNEQFF.

The chain recombines TRBV6-5 with TRBJ2-2; the match to TRBD1 covers 10 bases. The CDR3 totals 15 residues. Germline V gene sequence: CDR1 MNHEY, CDR2 SVGAGI. With 5 bases clipped from V and 6 bases from J, the junction kept 6 bases outside the gene matches. The CDR3 is CASSRPGQGPGELFF. CDR3 coding DNA: TGTGCCAGCAGTCGACCGGGACAGGGGCCCGGGGAGCTGTTTTTT.

V usage is TRBV6-1 and J usage is TRBJ2-3, with no clear D. V lost 3 bases, J lost 4 bases, and 8 bases lay in between. The CDR3 has 13 residues. From germline, CDR1 is MNHNS and CDR2 SASEGT. The CDR3 region has the DNA TGTGCCAGCAGTGAGCTCCGGTCAGATACGCAGTATTTT. This sequence encodes CASSELRSDTQYF.

A few counts support this clone. The rearrangement uses TRBV28 and TRBJ1-3, with unresolved D. Germline CDR1 MDHEN, CDR2 SYDVKM. CDR3 length: 12 residues. V dropped 6 bases and J dropped 3 bases, with 6 bases sitting between them. The CDR3 loop reads CASSIVGNTIYF. DNA of the CDR3: TGTGCCAGCAGCATTGTTGGAAACACCATATATTTT.

The chain joins TRBV11-2 to TRBJ1-1; no firm D call. The germline V gene encodes CDR1 SGHAT and CDR2 FQNNGV. The CDR3 runs 13 residues. V gave up 1 base and J gave up 1 base, with 4 bases separating them. CDR3 region: CASSLGRNTEAFF. DNA of the CDR3: TGTGCCAGCAGCTTAGGGCGGAACACTGAAGCTTTCTTT. Full variable domain (remainder filled in from reference TRBV11-2 and TRBJ1-1): EAGVAQSPRYKIIEKRQSVAFWCNPISGHATLYWYQQILGQGPKLLIQFQNNGVVDDSQLPKDRFSAERLKGVDSTLKIQPAKLEDSAVYLCASSLGRNTEAFFGQGTRLTVV.

V and J are TRBV5-1 and TRBJ1-1, with unresolved D. Trimming took off 0 bases at V and 4 bases at J, with 13 bases between the two ends. Germline CDR1 reads SGHRS; CDR2 reads YFSETQ. The CDR3 is made up of 15 amino acids. Here the CDR3 reads CASSLAGVWATEAFF. The CDR3 region has the DNA TGCGCCAGCAGCTTGGCCGGAGTTTGGGCCACTGAAGCTTTCTTT.

This clone was picked up one time. The J gene is TRBJ2-3, the V gene TRBV19, with TRBD1 identical over 10 bases. Germline V gene lookup returns CDR1 LNHDA and CDR2 SQIVND (reference sequence). The CDR3 contains 17 residues. The V segment lost 1 base and the J segment 4 bases; nucleotides outside the gene matches: 8. The CDR3 region has the DNA TGTGCCAGTAGTATAGGGCTGGGACAGGGGCTCTCAGATACGCAGTATTTT. Translation: CASSIGLGQGLSDTQYF.

CDR3 sequence (DNA): TGTGCCAGCAGCCGGGACAGGGGTTTCTATGGTGGCTACACCTTC. Translated: CASSRDRGFYGGYTF. This sequence joins TRBV2 and TRBJ1-2; 10 bases are a match to TRBD1. The CDR3 is made up of 15 amino acids. CDR1 is SNHLY, CDR2 FYNNEI, per germline. Germline trimming cut 6 bases from V and 7 bases from J; bases unmatched to any gene: 11.

J is TRBJ2-3 and V is TRBV28; D unresolved. Germline V CDR1 and CDR2: MDHEN, SYDVKM. The CDR3 has 15 amino acids. Trimming pared 1 base from V and 1 base from J, leaving 9 bases between. For the CDR3, the DNA is TGTGCCAGCAGTTTATCTAGGCTCGGCACAGATACGCAGTATTTT. It codes for CASSLSRLGTDTQYF.

This rearrangement joins TRBV9 to TRBJ1-1; weak D call: TRBD1 (6 bases). V dropped 0 bases and J dropped 5 bases, with 11 bases sitting between them. This CDR3 comprises 14 residues. Germline values: CDR1 SGDLS, CDR2 YYNGEE. The chain's CDR3 is CASSVGDTRTEAFF. The CDR3 region has the DNA TGTGCCAGCAGCGTAGGGGACACAAGGACTGAAGCTTTCTTT.

The sample holds one count of this clone. V is TRBV6-5 and J is TRBJ2-5; either TRBD1 or TRBD2 may supply D (5 bases each). V was trimmed by 6 bases and J by 9 bases, leaving 17 bases between them. Germline V gives CDR1 MNHEY, CDR2 SVGAGI. CDR3 length equals 13 residues. The DNA of the CDR3 is TGTGCCAGCAGAACACCGGGACGCCGGGCCCAGTACTTC. It specifies CASRTPGRRAQYF.

The rearrangement uses TRBV11-2 and TRBJ2-5; no firm D call. V was clipped by 8 bases and J by 3 bases, with 10 bases between them. CDR3 length equals 12 residues. CDR1 is SGHAT, CDR2 FQNNGV, per germline. The CDR3 DNA is TGTGCCAGCCGAAGGGCGGAAGAGACCCAGTACTTC. Residues: CASRRAEETQYF.

V gene TRBV6-6 combines with J gene TRBJ1-1; D remains ambiguous. Germline assignment: CDR1 MNHNY and CDR2 SVGAGI (reference sequence). Trimming left V 2 bases short and J 4 bases short, with 17 bases between. This CDR3 contains 16 residues. The CDR3 spells CASSYGSLTSGTEAFF. The CDR3 nucleotides read TGTGCCAGCAGTTACGGATCGCTTACCAGCGGCACTGAAGCTTTCTTT.

The CDR3 DNA reads TGTGCCAGTAGCGGACAGGGCTATGAGCAGTTCTTC. Translation gives CASSGQGYEQFF. The chain couples TRBV19 to TRBJ2-1, with 8 bases matching TRBD1. Germline V lookup: CDR1 LNHDA, CDR2 SQIVND (reference sequence). The CDR3 totals 12 residues. Germline trimming cut 6 bases from V and 8 bases from J; bases unmatched to any gene: 3.